This T cell receptor (beta chain) was found in a study of T-cell memory formation after mild COVID-19. At the level of the study: TCR clustering was largely donor specific. Study results and caveats: CD4+ contracting clones lay mainly in CM and EM, CD8+ ones in EMRA. Pre-infection memory held some responding clones, suggesting pre-existing cross-reactive T cells responded. Among clones contracting day 15 to 85, CD4/CD8 was balanced, whereas later expanders leaned CD4+.

As regards this clonotype: Its target is unknown.

Each CDR3 protein gets one entry after TCRdb re-called the 5' RACE reads with MiXCR. In the table there are under 300,000 distinct CDR3 sequences, about a sixth of which are singletons. CDR3 length equals 13 residues. Germline loops: CDR1 MNHEY, CDR2 SVGEGT. The V end was cut by 0 bases, the J end by 4 bases, with 5 bases between. The sequence derives from a man between 18 and 35 years old who had mild COVID-19 (a few samples of this study predate the infection). Cell type and time point are not known. The sequenced sample was PBMCs or a T cell subset sorted from them (not recorded which). The chain couples TRBV6-2 or TRBV6-3 to TRBJ2-3; no reliable D call. The CDR3 DNA follows: TGTGCCAGCAGTTACTCCCCATCAGATACGCAGTATTTT. This encodes CASSYSPSDTQYF.